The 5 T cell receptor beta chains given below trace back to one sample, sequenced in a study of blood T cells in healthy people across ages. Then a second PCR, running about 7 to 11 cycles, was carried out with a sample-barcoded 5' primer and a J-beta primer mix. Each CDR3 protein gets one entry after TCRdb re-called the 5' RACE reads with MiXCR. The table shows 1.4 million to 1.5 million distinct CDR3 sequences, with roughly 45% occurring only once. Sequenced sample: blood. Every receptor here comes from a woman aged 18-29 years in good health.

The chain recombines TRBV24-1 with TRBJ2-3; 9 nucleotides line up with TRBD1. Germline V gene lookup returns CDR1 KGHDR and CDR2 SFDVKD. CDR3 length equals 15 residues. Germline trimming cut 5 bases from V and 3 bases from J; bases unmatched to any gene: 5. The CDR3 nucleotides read TGTGCCACCAGTGTCCCCGGGACAGGGACAGATACGCAGTATTTT. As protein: CATSVPGTGTDTQYF.

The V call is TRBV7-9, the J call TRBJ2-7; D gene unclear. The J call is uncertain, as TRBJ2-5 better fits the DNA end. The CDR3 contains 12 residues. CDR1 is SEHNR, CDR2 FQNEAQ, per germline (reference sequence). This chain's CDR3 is CASSVVVETQYF. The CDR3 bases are TGTGCCAGCAGCGTAGTCGTTGAGACCCAGTACTTC.

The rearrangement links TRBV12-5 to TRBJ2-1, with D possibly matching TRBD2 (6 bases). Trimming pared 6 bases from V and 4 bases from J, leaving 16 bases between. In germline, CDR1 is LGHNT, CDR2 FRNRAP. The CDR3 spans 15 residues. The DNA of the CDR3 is TGTGCTAGTGGCCCCTGGAGCGGGTTTTACAATGAGCAGTTCTTC. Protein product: CASGPWSGFYNEQFF.

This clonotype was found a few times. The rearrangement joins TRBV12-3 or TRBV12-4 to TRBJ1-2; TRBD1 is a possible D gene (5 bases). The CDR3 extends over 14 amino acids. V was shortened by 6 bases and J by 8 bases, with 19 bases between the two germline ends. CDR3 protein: CASSLSGVAWGYTF. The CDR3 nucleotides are TGTGCCAGCAGCCTGTCGGGGGTTGCGTGGGGCTACACCTTC.

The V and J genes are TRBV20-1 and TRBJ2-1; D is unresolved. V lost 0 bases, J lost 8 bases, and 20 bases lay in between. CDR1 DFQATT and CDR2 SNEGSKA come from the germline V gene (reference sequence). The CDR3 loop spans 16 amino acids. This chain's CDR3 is CSARDSRAWEYDEQFF. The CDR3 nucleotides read TGCAGTGCTAGAGATAGTAGGGCTTGGGAATACGATGAGCAGTTCTTC.